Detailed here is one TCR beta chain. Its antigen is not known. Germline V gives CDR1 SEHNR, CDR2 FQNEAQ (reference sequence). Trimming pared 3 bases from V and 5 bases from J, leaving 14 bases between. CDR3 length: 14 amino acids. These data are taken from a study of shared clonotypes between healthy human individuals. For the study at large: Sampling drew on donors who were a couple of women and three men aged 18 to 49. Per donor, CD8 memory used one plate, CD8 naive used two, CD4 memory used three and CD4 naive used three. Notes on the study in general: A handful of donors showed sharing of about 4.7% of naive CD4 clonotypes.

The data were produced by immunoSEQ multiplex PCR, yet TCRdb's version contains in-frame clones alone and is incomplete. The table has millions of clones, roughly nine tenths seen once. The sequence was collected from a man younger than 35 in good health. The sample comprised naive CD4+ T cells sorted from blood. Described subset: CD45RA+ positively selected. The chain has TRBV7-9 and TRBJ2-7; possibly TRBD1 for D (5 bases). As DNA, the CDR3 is TGTGCCAGCAGCTTCCCCAACAGGTTGGACGAGCAGTACTTC. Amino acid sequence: CASSFPNRLDEQYF.